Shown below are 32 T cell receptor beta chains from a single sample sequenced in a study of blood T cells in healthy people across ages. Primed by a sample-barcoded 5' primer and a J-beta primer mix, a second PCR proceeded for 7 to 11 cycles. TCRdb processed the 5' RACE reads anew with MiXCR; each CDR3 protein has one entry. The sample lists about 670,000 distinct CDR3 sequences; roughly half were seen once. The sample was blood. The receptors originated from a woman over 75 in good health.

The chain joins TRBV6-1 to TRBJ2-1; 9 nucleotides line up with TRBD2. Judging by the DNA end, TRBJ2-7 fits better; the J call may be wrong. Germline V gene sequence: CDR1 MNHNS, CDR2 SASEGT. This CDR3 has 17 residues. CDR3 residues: CASTKRPSGTIAYEQYF. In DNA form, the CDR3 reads TGTGCCAGCACCAAACGGCCTAGCGGGACCATAGCCTACGAGCAGTACTTC.

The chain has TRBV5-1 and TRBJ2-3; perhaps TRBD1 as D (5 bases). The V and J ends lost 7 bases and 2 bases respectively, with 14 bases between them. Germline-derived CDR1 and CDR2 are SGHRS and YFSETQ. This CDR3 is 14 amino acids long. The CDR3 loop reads CASGAAEYTDTQYF. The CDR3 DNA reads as TGCGCCAGCGGGGCCGCAGAATACACAGATACGCAGTATTTT. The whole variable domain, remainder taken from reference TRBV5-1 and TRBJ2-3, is KAGVTQTPRYLIKTRGQQVTLSCSPISGHRSVSWYQQTPGQGLQFLFEYFSETQRNKGNFPGRFSGRQFSNSRSEMNVSTLELGDSALYLCASGAAEYTDTQYFGPGTRLTVL.

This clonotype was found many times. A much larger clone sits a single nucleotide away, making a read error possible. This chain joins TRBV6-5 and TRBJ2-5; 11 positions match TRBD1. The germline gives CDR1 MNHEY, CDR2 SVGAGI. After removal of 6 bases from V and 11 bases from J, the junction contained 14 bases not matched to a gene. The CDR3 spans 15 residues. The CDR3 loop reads CASSPGTGGICEQYF. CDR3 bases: TGTGCCAGCAGCCCCGGGACAGGGGGAATATGTGAGCAGTACTTC.

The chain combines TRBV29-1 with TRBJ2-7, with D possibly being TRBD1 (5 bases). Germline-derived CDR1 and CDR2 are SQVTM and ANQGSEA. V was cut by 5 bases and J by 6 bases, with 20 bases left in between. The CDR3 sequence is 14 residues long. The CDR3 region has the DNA TGCAGCGTTAACGGGCTGGCAGGGTCGATCGAGCAGTACTTC. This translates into CSVNGLAGSIEQYF.

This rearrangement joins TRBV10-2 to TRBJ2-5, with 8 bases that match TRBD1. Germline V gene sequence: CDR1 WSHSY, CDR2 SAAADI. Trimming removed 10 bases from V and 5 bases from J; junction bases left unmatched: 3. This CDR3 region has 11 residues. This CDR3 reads CATRQGETQYF. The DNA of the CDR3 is TGCGCCACCAGACAGGGGGAGACCCAGTACTTC.

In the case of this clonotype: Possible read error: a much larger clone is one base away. The chain's CDR3 is CASSLRDTNQETQFF. Here the CDR3 DNA reads TGTGCCAGCAGTTTACGGGACACAAATCAAGAGACCCAGTTCTTC. The V call is TRBV12-3 or TRBV12-4, the J call TRBJ2-5; tentatively, D is TRBD1 (6 bases). Judging by the DNA end, TRBJ2-1 fits better; the J call may be wrong. CDR3 size: 15 residues.

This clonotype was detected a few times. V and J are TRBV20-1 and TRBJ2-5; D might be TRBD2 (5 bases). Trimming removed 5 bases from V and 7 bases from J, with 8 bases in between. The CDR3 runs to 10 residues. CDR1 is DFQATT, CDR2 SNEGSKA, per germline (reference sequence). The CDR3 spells CSADGVTQYF. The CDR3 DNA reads TGCAGTGCTGACGGGGTGACCCAGTACTTC.

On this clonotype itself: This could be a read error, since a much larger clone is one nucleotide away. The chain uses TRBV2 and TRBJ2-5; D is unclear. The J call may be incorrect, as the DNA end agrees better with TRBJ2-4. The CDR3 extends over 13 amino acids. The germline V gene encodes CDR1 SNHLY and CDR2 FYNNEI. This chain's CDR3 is CASSTISFNIQYF. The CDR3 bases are TGTGCCAGCAGTACCATTTCCTTTAACATTCAGTACTTC.

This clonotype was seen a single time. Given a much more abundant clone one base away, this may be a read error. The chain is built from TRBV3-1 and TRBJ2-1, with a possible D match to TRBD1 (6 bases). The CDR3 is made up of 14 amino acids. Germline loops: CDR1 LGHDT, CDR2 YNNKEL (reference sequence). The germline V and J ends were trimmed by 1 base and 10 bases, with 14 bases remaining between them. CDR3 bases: TGTGCCAGCAGCCAAGGCAGGGGATCCTACGAGCAGTTCTTC. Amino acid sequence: CASSQGRGSYEQFF.

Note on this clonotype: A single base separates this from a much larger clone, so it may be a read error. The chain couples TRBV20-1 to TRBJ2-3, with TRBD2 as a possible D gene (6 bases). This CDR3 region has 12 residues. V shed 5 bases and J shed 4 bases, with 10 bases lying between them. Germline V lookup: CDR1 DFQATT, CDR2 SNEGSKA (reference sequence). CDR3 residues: CSARSSADTQYF. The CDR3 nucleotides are TGCAGTGCTCGGTCTAGCGCAGATACGCAGTATTTT.

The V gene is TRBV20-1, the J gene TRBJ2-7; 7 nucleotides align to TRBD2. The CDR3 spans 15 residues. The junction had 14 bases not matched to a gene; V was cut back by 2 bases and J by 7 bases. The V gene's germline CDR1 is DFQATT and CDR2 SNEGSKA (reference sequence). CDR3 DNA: TGCAGTGCTAGACGCCGGGACTACGACTACAATGAGCAGTACTTC. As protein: CSARRRDYDYNEQYF.

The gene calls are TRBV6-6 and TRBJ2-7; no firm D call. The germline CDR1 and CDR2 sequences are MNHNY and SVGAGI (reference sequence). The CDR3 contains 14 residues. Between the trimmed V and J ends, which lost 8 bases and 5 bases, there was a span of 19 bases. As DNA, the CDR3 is TGTGCCAGCCCCGAAGGGTCTCGCGGCGACGAGCAGTACTTC. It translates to CASPEGSRGDEQYF.

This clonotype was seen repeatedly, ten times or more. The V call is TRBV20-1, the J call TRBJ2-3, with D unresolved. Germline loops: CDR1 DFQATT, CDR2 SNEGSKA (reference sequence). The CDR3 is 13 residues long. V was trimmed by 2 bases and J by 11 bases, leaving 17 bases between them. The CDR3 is CSARFSAGRLQYF. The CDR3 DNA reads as TGCAGTGCTAGATTCTCCGCCGGGCGCTTGCAGTATTTT.

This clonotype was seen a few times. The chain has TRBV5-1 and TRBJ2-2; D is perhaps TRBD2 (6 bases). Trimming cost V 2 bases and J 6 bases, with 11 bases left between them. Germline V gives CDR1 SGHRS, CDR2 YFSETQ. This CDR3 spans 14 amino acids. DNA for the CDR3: TGCGCCAGCAGCTTCTCGGGACTCGCCGGGGAGCTGTTTTTT. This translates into CASSFSGLAGELFF.

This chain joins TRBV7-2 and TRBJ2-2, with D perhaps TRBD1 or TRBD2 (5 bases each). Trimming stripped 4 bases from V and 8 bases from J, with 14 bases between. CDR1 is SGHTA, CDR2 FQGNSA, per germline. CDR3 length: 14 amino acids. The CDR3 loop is CASSYGAMTGELFF. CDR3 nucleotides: TGTGCCAGCAGCTACGGGGCCATGACTGGGGAGCTGTTTTTT. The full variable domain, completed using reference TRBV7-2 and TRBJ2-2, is GAGVSQSPSNKVTEKGKDVELRCDPISGHTALYWYRQSLGQGLEFLIYFQGNSAPDKSGLPSDRFSAERTGGSVSTLTIQRTQQEDSAVYLCASSYGAMTGELFFGEGSRLTVL.

The CDR3 reads CASSHQPGQGSNEQYF. The CDR3 DNA follows: TGTGCCAGCAGCCACCAGCCCGGACAGGGTTCCAACGAGCAGTACTTC. This chain joins TRBV3-1 and TRBJ2-5, with 8 nucleotides matching TRBD1. The DNA end is more similar to TRBJ2-7, so the J call may be wrong. Germline V gene lookup returns CDR1 LGHDT and CDR2 YNNKEL (reference sequence). The CDR3 is made up of 16 amino acids.

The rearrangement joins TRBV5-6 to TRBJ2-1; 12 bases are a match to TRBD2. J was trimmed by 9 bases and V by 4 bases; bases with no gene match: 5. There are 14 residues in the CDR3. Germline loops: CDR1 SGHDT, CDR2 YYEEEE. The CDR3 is CASSVWGLAGEQFF. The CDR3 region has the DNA TGTGCCAGCAGCGTATGGGGACTAGCGGGTGAGCAGTTCTTC.

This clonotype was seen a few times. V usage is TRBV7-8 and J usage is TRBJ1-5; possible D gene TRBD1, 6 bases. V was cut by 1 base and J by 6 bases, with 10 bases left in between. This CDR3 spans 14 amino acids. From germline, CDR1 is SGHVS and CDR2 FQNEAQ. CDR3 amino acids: CASSLGGAGQPQHF. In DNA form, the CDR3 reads TGTGCCAGCAGCTTAGGGGGGGCAGGTCAGCCCCAGCATTTT.

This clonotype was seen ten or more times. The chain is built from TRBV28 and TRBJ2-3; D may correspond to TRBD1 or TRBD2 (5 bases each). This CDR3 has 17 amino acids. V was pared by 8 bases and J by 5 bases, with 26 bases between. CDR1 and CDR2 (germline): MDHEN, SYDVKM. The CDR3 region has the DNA TGTGCCAGCGGAACCCCGGGGACGGAGAATGGGCAAGATACGCAGTATTTT. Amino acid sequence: CASGTPGTENGQDTQYF.

CDR3 bases: TGTGCCAGTAATACAGCTTACAATCAGCCCCAGCATTTT. Translating gives CASNTAYNQPQHF. The chain links TRBV7-9 to TRBJ1-5; D unresolved. Germline V gene lookup returns CDR1 SEHNR and CDR2 FQNEAQ (reference sequence). This CDR3 contains 13 residues. Trimming left V 9 bases short and J 3 bases short, with 12 bases between. Based on the CDR3 plus reference TRBV7-9 and TRBJ1-5, the full variable domain is DTGVSQNPRHKITKRGQNVTFRCDPISEHNRLYWYRQTLGQGPEFLTYFQNEAQLEKSRLLSDRFSAERPKGSFSTLEIQRTEQGDSAMYLCASNTAYNQPQHFGDGTRLSIL.

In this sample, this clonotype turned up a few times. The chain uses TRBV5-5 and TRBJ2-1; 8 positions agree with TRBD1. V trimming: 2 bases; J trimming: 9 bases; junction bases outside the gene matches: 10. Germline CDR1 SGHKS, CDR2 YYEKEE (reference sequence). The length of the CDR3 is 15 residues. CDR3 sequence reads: CASSFVGQGAVEQFF. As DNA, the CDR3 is TGTGCCAGCAGCTTCGTTGGGCAGGGGGCGGTTGAGCAGTTCTTC.

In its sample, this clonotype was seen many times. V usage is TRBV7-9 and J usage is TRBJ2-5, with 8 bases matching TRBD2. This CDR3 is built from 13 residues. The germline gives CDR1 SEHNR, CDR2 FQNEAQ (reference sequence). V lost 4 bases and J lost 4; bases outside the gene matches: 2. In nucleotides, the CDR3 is TGTGCCAGCAGCTACCTAGCGGGAGAGACCCAGTACTTC. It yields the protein CASSYLAGETQYF.

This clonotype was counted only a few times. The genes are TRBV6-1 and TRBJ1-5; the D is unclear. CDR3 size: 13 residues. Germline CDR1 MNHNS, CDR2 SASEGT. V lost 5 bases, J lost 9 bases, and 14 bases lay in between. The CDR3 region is CASSTGTFGPQHF. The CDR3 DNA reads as TGTGCCAGCAGTACGGGCACTTTTGGGCCCCAGCATTTT.

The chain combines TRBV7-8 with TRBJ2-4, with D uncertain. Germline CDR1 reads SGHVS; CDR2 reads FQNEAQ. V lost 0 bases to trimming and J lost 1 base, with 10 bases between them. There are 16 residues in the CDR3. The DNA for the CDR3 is TGTGCCAGCAGCTTAGCTGGGTATTTGGCCAAAAACATTCAGTACTTC. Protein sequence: CASSLAGYLAKNIQYF.

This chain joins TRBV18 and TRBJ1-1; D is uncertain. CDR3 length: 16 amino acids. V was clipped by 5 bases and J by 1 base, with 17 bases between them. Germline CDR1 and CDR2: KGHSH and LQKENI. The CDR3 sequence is CASSSGGDRGNTEAFF. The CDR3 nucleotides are TGTGCCAGCTCATCGGGTGGGGATCGCGGGAACACTGAAGCTTTCTTT.

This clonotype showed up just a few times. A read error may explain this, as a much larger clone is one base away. CDR3 sequence reads: CASTLLAGGPNEQYF. The CDR3 DNA is TGTGCCAGCACTCTACTAGCGGGGGGCCCAAATGAGCAGTACTTC. This rearrangement joins TRBV12-3 or TRBV12-4 to TRBJ2-7; 12 bases map to TRBD2. The CDR3 has 15 amino acids. Trimming at V came to 7 bases and at J to 7 bases, leaving 11 bases not matched to a gene.

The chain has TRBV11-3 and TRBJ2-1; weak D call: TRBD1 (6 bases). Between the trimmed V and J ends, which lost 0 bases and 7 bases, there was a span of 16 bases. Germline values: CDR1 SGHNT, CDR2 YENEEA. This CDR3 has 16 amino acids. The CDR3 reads CASSLDLGADRNEQFF. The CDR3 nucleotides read TGTGCCAGCAGCTTAGATCTGGGGGCCGATCGGAATGAGCAGTTCTTC.

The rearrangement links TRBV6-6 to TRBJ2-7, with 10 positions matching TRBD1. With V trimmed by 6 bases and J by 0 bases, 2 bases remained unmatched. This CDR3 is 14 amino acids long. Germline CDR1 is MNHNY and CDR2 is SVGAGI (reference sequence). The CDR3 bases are TGTGCCAGCAGCGGACAGGGGGTCTCCTACGAGCAGTACTTC. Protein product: CASSGQGVSYEQYF.

The DNA of the CDR3 is TGCAGCGCAGGACGGGACAGTACTTACGAGCAGTACTTC. It specifies CSAGRDSTYEQYF. The chain uses TRBV29-1 and TRBJ2-4; the match to TRBD1 covers 7 bases. The J call may be in error: the DNA end matches TRBJ2-7 better. Germline V gene sequence: CDR1 SQVTM, CDR2 ANQGSEA. The CDR3 sequence is 13 residues long.

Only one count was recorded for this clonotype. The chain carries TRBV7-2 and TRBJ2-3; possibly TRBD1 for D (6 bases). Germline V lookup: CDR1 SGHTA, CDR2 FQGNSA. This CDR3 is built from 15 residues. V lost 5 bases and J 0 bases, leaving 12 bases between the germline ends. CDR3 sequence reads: CASSPWTVSTDTQYF. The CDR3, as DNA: TGTGCCAGCAGCCCCTGGACAGTTAGCACAGATACGCAGTATTTT. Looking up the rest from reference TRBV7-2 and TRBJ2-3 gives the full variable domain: GAGVSQSPSNKVTEKGKDVELRCDPISGHTALYWYRQSLGQGLEFLIYFQGNSAPDKSGLPSDRFSAERTGGSVSTLTIQRTQQEDSAVYLCASSPWTVSTDTQYFGPGTRLTVL.

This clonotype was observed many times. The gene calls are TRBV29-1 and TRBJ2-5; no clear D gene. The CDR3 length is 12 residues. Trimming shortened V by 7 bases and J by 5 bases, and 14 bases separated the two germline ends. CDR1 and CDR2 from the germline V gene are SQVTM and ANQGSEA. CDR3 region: CSADRVDETQYF. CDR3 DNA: TGCAGCGCAGATCGGGTGGACGAGACCCAGTACTTC.

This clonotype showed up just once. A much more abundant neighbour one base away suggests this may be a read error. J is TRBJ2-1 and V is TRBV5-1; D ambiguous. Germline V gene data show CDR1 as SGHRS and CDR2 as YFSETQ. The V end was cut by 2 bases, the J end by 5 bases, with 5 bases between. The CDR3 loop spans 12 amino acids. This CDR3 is CASSFTHNEQFF. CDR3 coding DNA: TGCGCCAGCAGCTTTACTCACAATGAGCAGTTCTTC. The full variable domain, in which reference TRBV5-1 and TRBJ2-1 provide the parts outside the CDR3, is KAGVTQTPRYLIKTRGQQVTLSCSPISGHRSVSWYQQTPGQGLQFLFEYFSETQRNKGNFPGRFSGRQFSNSRSEMNVSTLELGDSALYLCASSFTHNEQFFGPGTRLTVL.